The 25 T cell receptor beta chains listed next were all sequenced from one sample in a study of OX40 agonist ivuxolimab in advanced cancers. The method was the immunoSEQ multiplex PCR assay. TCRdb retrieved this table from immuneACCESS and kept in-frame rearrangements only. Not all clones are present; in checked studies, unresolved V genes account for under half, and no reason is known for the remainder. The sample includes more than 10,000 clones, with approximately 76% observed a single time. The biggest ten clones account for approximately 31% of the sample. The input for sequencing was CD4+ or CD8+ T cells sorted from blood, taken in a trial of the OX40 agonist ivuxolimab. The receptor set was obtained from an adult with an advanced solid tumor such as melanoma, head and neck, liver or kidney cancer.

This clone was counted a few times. Here the CDR3 reads CASSSHGTEAFF. CDR3 in DNA: TGTGCCAGCAGTTCCCACGGGACTGAAGCTTTCTTT. This chain uses TRBV7-3 with TRBJ1-1, with D hard to call. The CDR3 consists of 12 residues. Germline values: CDR1 SGHTA, CDR2 FQGTGA. Deletions cut 6 bases from V and 5 bases from J, with 10 bases between. Combining the CDR3 with reference TRBV7-3 and TRBJ1-1 gives the whole variable domain GAGVSQTPSNKVTEKGKYVELRCDPISGHTALYWYRQSLGQGPEFLIYFQGTGAADDSGLPNDRFFAVRPEGSVSTLKIQRTERGDSAVYLCASSSHGTEAFFGQGTRLTVV.

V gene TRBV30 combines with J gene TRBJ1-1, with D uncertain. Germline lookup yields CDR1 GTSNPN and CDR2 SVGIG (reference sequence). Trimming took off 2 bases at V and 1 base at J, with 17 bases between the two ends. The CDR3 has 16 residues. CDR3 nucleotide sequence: TGTGCCTGGAGTCCGTCGTACGTGAGGGCGAACACTGAAGCTTTCTTT. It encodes CAWSPSYVRANTEAFF.

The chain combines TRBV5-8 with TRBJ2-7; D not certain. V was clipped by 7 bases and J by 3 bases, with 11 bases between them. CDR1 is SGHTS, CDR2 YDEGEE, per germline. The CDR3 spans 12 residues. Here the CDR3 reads CASVARYYEQYF. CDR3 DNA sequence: TGTGCCAGCGTGGCCCGGTACTACGAGCAGTACTTC. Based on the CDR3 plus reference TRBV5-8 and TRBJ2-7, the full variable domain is EAGVTQSPTHLIKTRGQQATLRCSPISGHTSVYWYQQALGLGLQFLLWYDEGEERNRGNFPPRFSGRQFPNYSSELNVNALELEDSALYLCASVARYYEQYFGPGTRLTVT.

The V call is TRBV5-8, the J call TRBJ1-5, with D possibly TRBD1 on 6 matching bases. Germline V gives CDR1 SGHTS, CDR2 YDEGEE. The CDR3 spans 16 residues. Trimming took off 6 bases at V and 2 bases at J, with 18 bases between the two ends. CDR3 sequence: CASNSRGAFGNQPQHF. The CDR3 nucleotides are TGTGCCAGCAACTCCCGGGGGGCTTTTGGCAATCAGCCCCAGCATTTT.

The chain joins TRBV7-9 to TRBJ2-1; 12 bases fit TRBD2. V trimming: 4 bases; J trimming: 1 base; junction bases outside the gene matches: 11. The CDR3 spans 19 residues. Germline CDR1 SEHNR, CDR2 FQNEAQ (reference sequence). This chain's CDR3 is CASSYSGLAGISSYNEQFF. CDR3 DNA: TGTGCCAGCAGCTATTCGGGACTAGCGGGTATTTCGTCCTACAATGAGCAGTTCTTC.

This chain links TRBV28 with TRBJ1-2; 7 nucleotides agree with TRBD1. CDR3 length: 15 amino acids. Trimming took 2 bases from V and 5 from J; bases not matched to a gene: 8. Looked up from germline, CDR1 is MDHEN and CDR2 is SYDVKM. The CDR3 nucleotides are TGTGCCAGCAGTTTAACCATCGGGACAGAGTATGGCTACACCTTC. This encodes CASSLTIGTEYGYTF.

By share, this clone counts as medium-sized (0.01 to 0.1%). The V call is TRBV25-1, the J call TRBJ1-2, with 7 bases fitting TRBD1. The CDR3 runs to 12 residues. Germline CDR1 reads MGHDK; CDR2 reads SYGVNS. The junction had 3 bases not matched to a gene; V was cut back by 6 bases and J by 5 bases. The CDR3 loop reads CASRQGIYGYTF. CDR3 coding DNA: TGTGCCAGCAGACAGGGGATATATGGCTACACCTTC.

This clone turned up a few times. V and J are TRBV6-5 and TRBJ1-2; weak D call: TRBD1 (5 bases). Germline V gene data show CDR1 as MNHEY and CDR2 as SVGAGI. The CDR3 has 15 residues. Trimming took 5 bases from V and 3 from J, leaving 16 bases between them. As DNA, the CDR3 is TGTGCCAGCAGTACACCGGGACGCATTGACTATGGCTACACCTTC. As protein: CASSTPGRIDYGYTF.

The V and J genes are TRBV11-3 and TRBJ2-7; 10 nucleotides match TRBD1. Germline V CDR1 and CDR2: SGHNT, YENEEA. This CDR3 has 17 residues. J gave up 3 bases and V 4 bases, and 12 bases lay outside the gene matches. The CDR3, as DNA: TGTGCCAGCAGCTCGTGGGCCGGGACAGGGGAGTTCTACGAGCAGTACTTC. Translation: CASSSWAGTGEFYEQYF.

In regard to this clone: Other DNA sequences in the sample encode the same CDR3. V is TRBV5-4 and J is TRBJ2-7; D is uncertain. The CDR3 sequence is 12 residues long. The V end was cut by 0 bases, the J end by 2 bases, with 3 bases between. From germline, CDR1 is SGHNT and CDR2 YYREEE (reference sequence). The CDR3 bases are TGTGCCAGCAGCTTGGGTACCTACGAGCAGTACTTC. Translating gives CASSLGTYEQYF.

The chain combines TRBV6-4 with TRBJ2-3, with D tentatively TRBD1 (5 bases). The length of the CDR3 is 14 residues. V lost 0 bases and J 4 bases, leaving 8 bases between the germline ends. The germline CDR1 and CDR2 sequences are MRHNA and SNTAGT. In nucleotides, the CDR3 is TGTGCCAGCAGTGACTCGCCAGGGCCAGATACGCAGTATTTT. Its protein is CASSDSPGPDTQYF.

CDR3 DNA sequence: TGTGCCTGGAGCCCCATTGTGATGCCCGTAAAGACCCAGTACTTC. Encoded protein: CAWSPIVMPVKTQYF. The chain uses TRBV30 and TRBJ2-5; D call uncertain. This CDR3 has 15 amino acids. The ends were cut back, 3 bases at V and 6 bases at J, with 20 bases in the middle. The V gene's germline CDR1 is GTSNPN and CDR2 SVGIG (reference sequence).

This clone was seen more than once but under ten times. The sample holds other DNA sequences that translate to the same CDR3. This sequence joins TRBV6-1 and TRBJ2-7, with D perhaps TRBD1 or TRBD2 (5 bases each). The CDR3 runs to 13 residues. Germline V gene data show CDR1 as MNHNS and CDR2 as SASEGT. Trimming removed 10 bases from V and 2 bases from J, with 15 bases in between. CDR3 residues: CATLGQGAYEQYF. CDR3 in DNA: TGTGCCACCCTGGGGCAGGGAGCCTACGAGCAGTACTTC.

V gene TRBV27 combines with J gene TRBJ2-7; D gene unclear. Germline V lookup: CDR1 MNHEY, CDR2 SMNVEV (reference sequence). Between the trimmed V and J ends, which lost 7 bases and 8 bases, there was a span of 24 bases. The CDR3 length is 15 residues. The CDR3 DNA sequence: TGTGCCAGCACTTTGGTTACGGGTGACCCTACGAAGCAGTACTTC. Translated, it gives CASTLVTGDPTKQYF.

The CDR3 DNA is TGTGCCAGCAGTGACTCAATGACAGTCGAGGAGACCCAGTACTTC. Its translation is CASSDSMTVEETQYF. This chain uses TRBV6-4 with TRBJ2-5; D might be TRBD1 (5 bases). V lost 0 bases and J lost 5, with 13 bases in between. There are 15 residues in the CDR3. From germline, CDR1 is MRHNA and CDR2 SNTAGT.

The CDR3 coding sequence is TGTGCCAGTAGTATGGTAGCGAGCTCCTACGAGCAGTACTTC. Translation: CASSMVASSYEQYF. The chain links TRBV19 to TRBJ2-7; perhaps TRBD2 as D (5 bases). The germline V gene has CDR1 LNHDA and CDR2 SQIVND (reference sequence). The CDR3 sequence is 14 residues long. Trimming stripped 3 bases from V and 0 bases from J, with 9 bases between.

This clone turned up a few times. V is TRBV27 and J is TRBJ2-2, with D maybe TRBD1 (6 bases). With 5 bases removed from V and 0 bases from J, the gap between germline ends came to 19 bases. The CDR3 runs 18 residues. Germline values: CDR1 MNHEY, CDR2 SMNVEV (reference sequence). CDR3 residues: CASSLTGTNYANTGELFF. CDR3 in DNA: TGTGCCAGCAGTCTCACCGGGACAAACTACGCGAACACCGGGGAGCTGTTTTTT.

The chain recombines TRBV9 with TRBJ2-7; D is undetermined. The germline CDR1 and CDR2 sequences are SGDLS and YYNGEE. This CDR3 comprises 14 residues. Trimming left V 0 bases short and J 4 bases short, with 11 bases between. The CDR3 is CASSVGGIGYEQYF. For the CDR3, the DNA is TGTGCCAGCAGCGTAGGTGGAATCGGGTACGAGCAGTACTTC.

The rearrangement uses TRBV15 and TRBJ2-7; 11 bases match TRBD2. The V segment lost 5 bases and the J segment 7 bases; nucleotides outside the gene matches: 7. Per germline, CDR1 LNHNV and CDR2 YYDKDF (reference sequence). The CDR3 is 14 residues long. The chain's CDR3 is CATSRLGLAGEQYF. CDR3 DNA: TGTGCCACCAGCCGATTAGGACTAGCGGGTGAGCAGTACTTC.

The DNA for the CDR3 is TGCGCCAGCAGCTTGGTTTGGGAAGGAGGCGAGCAGTACTTC. Residues: CASSLVWEGGEQYF. This sequence joins TRBV5-1 and TRBJ2-7, with D perhaps TRBD2 (5 bases). The CDR3 length is 14 residues. Deletions cut 0 bases from V and 6 bases from J, with 13 bases between. Per germline, CDR1 SGHRS and CDR2 YFSETQ.

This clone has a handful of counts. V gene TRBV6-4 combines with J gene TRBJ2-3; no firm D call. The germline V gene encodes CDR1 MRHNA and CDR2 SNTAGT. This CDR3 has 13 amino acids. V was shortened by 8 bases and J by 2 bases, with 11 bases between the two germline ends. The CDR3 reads CASSPGATDTQYF. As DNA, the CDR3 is TGTGCCAGCTCCCCAGGAGCCACAGATACGCAGTATTTT.

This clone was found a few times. The CDR3 spells CASRGRGNTGELFF. CDR3 nucleotides: TGCGCCAGCAGGGGCAGGGGTAACACCGGGGAGCTGTTTTTT. The rearrangement links TRBV5-1 to TRBJ2-2; TRBD1 might be the D (6 bases). The CDR3 is 14 amino acids. Germline CDR1 and CDR2: SGHRS and YFSETQ. V lost 5 bases, J lost 2 bases, and 10 bases lay in between.

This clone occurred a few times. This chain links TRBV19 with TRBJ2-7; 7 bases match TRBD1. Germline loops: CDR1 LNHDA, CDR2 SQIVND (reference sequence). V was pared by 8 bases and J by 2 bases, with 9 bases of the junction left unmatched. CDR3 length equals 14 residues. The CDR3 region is CASSDRTKTYEQYF. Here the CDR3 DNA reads TGTGCCAGTTCGGACAGGACCAAGACCTACGAGCAGTACTTC. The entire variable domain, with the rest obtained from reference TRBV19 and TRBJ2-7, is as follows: DGGITQSPKYLFRKEGQNVTLSCEQNLNHDAMYWYRQDPGQGLRLIYYSQIVNDFQKGDIAEGYSVSREKKESFPLTVTSAQKNPTAFYLCASSDRTKTYEQYFGPGTRLTVT.

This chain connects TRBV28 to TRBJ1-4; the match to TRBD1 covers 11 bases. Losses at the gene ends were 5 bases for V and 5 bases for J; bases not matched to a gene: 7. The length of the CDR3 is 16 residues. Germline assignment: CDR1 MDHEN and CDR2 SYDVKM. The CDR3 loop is CASSVGTGGRNEKLFF. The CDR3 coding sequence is TGTGCCAGCAGTGTCGGGACAGGGGGGCGGAATGAAAAACTGTTTTTT. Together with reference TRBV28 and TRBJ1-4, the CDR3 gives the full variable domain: DVKVTQSSRYLVKRTGEKVFLECVQDMDHENMFWYRQDPGLGLRLIYFSYDVKMKEKGDIPEGYSVSREKKERFSLILESASTNQTSMYLCASSVGTGGRNEKLFFGSGTQLSVL.

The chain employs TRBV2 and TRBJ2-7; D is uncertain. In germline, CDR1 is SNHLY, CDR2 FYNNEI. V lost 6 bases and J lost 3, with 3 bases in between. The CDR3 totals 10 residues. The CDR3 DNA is TGTGCCAGCAGCATCTACGAGCAGTACTTC. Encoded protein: CASSIYEQYF.